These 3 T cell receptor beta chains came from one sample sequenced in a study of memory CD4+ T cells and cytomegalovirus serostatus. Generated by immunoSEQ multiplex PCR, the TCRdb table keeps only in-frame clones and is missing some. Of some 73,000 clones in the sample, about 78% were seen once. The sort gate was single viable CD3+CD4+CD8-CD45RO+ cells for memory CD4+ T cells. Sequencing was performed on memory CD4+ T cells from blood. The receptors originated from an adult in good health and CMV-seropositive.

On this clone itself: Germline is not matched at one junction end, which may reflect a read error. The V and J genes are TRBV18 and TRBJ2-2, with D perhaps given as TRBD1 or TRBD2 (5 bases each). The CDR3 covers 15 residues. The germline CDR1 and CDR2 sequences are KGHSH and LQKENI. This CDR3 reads CASSPGRLNAGELFF. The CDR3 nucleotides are TGTGCCAGCTCACCGGGACGGCTGAACGCCGGGGAGCTGTTTTTT.

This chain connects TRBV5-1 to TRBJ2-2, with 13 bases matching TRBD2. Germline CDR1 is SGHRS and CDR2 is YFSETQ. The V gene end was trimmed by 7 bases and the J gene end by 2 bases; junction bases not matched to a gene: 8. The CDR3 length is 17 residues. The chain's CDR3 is CASRSRTSGGNTGELFF. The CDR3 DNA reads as TGCGCCAGCCGATCCCGGACTAGCGGGGGAAACACCGGGGAGCTGTTTTTT.

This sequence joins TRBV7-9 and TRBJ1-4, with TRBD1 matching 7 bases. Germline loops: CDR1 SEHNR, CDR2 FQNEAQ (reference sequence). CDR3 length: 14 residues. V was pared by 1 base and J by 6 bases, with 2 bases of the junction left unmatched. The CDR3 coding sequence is TGTGCCAGCAGCTTAGGGCAGGGGGATGAAAAACTGTTTTTT. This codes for CASSLGQGDEKLFF.